The 32 T cell receptor beta chains given below trace back to one sample, sequenced in a study of blood T cell repertoires in COVID-19 (dated by TCRdb to about 2020). Receptor libraries were prepared by the immunoSEQ multiplex PCR assay. Held by TCRdb, this immuneACCESS table contains in-frame sequences only and omits some clones. Under half of the omission traces to an unresolved V gene where checked; the cause of the rest is unknown. The sample yields fewer than 130,000 clones; around 90% were counted once. The ten largest clones represent approximately 4.8% of the sample. The sample consisted of peripheral blood. Receptors originate from a human donor in a cohort sampled during active COVID-19.

The rearrangement uses TRBV11-2 and TRBJ1-1; possibly TRBD1 for D (6 bases). Trimming shortened V by 5 bases and J by 4 bases, and 8 bases separated the two germline ends. From germline, CDR1 is SGHAT and CDR2 FQNNGV. The CDR3 runs to 12 residues. CDR3 nucleotide sequence: TGTGCCAGCAGCCAAGGGGGCACTGAAGCTTTCTTT. Amino acid sequence: CASSQGGTEAFF.

The chain links TRBV7-2 to TRBJ2-7, with 9 bases matching TRBD2. The CDR3 runs 16 residues. Germline V gene sequence: CDR1 SGHTA, CDR2 FQGNSA. J gave up 0 bases and V 1 base, and 4 bases lay outside the gene matches. The CDR3 sequence: CASSLVASGVSYEQYF. As DNA, the CDR3 is TGTGCCAGCAGCTTAGTCGCTAGCGGGGTCTCCTACGAGCAGTACTTC.

The chain carries TRBV7-9 and TRBJ2-1; D might be TRBD2 (5 bases). The germline V gene has CDR1 SEHNR and CDR2 FQNEAQ (reference sequence). Trimming removed 8 bases from V and 1 base from J, with 9 bases in between. This CDR3 has 13 amino acids. Here the CDR3 reads CASLSGSYNEQFF. The CDR3 DNA reads TGTGCCAGCCTGAGCGGATCCTACAATGAGCAGTTCTTC. The whole variable domain, filled in from reference TRBV7-9 and TRBJ2-1, reads DTGVSQNPRHKITKRGQNVTFRCDPISEHNRLYWYRQTLGQGPEFLTYFQNEAQLEKSRLLSDRFSAERPKGSFSTLEIQRTEQGDSAMYLCASLSGSYNEQFFGPGTRLTVL.

The chain is built from TRBV2 and TRBJ1-1; D is unclear. In germline, CDR1 is SNHLY, CDR2 FYNNEI. V was shortened by 9 bases and J by 0 bases, with 11 bases between the two germline ends. The CDR3 has 13 amino acids. The CDR3 nucleotides are TGTGCCAGGAAATGGGAGATGAACACTGAAGCTTTCTTT. This sequence encodes CARKWEMNTEAFF.

In this sample, this clone turned up once. The V gene is TRBV18, the J gene TRBJ2-7; D is perhaps TRBD1 (6 bases). The germline gives CDR1 KGHSH, CDR2 LQKENI. The CDR3 is made up of 14 amino acids. V gave up 3 bases and J gave up 2 bases, with 11 bases separating them. CDR3 nucleotide sequence: TGTGCCAGCTCACCGGAACAGGGCCCCTACGAGCAGTACTTC. It translates to CASSPEQGPYEQYF.

This clone was picked up one time. The chain is built from TRBV19 and TRBJ1-5; D call uncertain. The germline CDR1 and CDR2 sequences are LNHDA and SQIVND (reference sequence). V was pared by 11 bases and J by 8 bases, with 16 bases between. The CDR3 spans 12 residues. Here the CDR3 reads CAGTPGGKPQHF. In nucleotides, the CDR3 is TGTGCCGGTACCCCAGGCGGGAAGCCCCAGCATTTT.

V and J are TRBV7-6 and TRBJ2-3, with 7 positions matching TRBD1. J gave up 0 bases and V 0 bases, and 12 bases lay outside the gene matches. This CDR3 has 19 amino acids. The germline gives CDR1 SGHVS, CDR2 FNYEAQ. CDR3 amino acids: CASSLADRDPPSSTDTQYF. The CDR3 region has the DNA TGTGCCAGCAGCTTAGCTGACAGGGACCCCCCTTCTAGCACAGATACGCAGTATTTT.

V usage is TRBV10-3 and J usage is TRBJ1-1, with D possibly being TRBD1 (5 bases). Per the germline V gene, CDR1 is ENHRY and CDR2 is SYGVKD. V lost 4 bases, J lost 8 bases, and 11 bases lay in between. The CDR3 length is 12 residues. CDR3: CAISARGEEAFF. CDR3 coding DNA: TGTGCCATCAGTGCCCGGGGGGAGGAAGCTTTCTTT.

The chain carries TRBV19 and TRBJ2-2; D possibly corresponds to TRBD2 (6 bases). The V and J ends lost 4 bases and 3 bases respectively, with 15 bases between them. CDR3 length: 16 amino acids. Germline V gene data show CDR1 as LNHDA and CDR2 as SQIVND (reference sequence). CDR3 nucleotide sequence: TGTGCCAGTAGTAAAGGACGGGGGTTCGACACCGGGGAGCTGTTTTTT. Protein product: CASSKGRGFDTGELFF.

The genes are TRBV5-1 and TRBJ2-7, with 9 bases matching TRBD1. With V trimmed by 7 bases and J by 2 bases, 10 bases remained unmatched. Germline V gives CDR1 SGHRS, CDR2 YFSETQ. This CDR3 region has 15 residues. CDR3 sequence (DNA): TGCGCCAGCGCCCCCGGTGGGACAGGGACCTACGAGCAGTACTTC. This encodes CASAPGGTGTYEQYF.

The CDR3 reads CASRLRDRAFF. In DNA, the CDR3 is TGTGCCAGTAGACTCCGGGATAGAGCTTTCTTT. V gene TRBV19 combines with J gene TRBJ1-1; no reliable D call. V lost 6 bases to trimming and J lost 10 bases, with 12 bases between them. CDR3 length equals 11 residues. Per the germline V gene, CDR1 is LNHDA and CDR2 is SQIVND (reference sequence).

The V call is TRBV9, the J call TRBJ2-1; D possibly corresponds to TRBD2 (7 bases). V was cut by 2 bases and J by 3 bases, with 12 bases left in between. Germline-derived CDR1 and CDR2 are SGDLS and YYNGEE. The CDR3 covers 15 residues. The CDR3 here is CASSVWEGGYNEQFF. The CDR3 coding sequence is TGTGCCAGCAGCGTTTGGGAGGGGGGCTACAATGAGCAGTTCTTC.

The genes are TRBV7-2 and TRBJ1-4, with D perhaps TRBD1 (6 bases). The CDR3 spans 15 residues. Trimming left V 1 base short and J 3 bases short, with 9 bases between. The germline CDR1 and CDR2 sequences are SGHTA and FQGNSA. The CDR3 reads CASSLGQAANEKLFF. In DNA form, the CDR3 reads TGTGCCAGCAGCTTAGGACAGGCCGCTAATGAAAAACTGTTTTTT.

V gene TRBV10-3 combines with J gene TRBJ2-1; D is perhaps TRBD2 (6 bases). Germline CDR1 ENHRY, CDR2 SYGVKD. Between the trimmed V and J ends, which lost 5 bases and 7 bases, there was a span of 15 bases. The CDR3 is 14 amino acids. The CDR3 loop reads CAISLVRERNEQFF. The CDR3 DNA follows: TGTGCCATCAGTCTTGTACGGGAGAGGAATGAGCAGTTCTTC.

The CDR3 region is CASSYSAGARYF. The CDR3 DNA follows: TGTGCCAGCAGTTACTCAGCGGGAGCTCGGTACTTC. The chain is built from TRBV6-2 or TRBV6-3 and TRBJ2-7; 8 positions agree with TRBD2. Germline CDR1 and CDR2: MNHEY and SVGEGT. Trimming removed 0 bases from V and 12 bases from J; junction bases left unmatched: 4. The CDR3 length is 12 residues.

The chain joins TRBV27 to TRBJ2-7; perhaps TRBD1 as D (5 bases). The CDR3 runs to 13 residues. V dropped 3 bases and J dropped 3 bases, with 9 bases sitting between them. CDR1 MNHEY and CDR2 SMNVEV come from the germline V gene (reference sequence). The CDR3 DNA sequence: TGTGCCAGCAGTTTGCGACAGTACTACGAGCAGTACTTC. Amino acid sequence: CASSLRQYYEQYF.

The genes are TRBV6-5 and TRBJ1-1; weak D call: TRBD1 (5 bases). The CDR3 runs 13 residues. CDR1 and CDR2 from the germline V gene are MNHEY and SVGAGI. V was shortened by 2 bases and J by 1 base, with 5 bases between the two germline ends. The CDR3, as DNA: TGTGCCAGCAGTTACGGACAGAACACTGAAGCTTTCTTT. The encoded protein is CASSYGQNTEAFF.

This clone showed up just once. The V and J genes are TRBV6-5 and TRBJ2-7, with a possible D match to TRBD1 (5 bases). CDR1 and CDR2 from the germline V gene are MNHEY and SVGAGI. The CDR3 extends over 11 amino acids. The germline V and J ends were trimmed by 7 bases and 7 bases, with 11 bases remaining between them. CDR3 residues: CASKGLWEQYF. The DNA for the CDR3 is TGTGCCAGCAAGGGGCTCTGGGAGCAGTACTTC.

The genes are TRBV6-5 and TRBJ2-3; 8 positions match TRBD1. This CDR3 contains 14 residues. The germline V gene encodes CDR1 MNHEY and CDR2 SVGAGI. Unmatched junction bases numbered 4, after V lost 6 bases and J lost 2 bases. CDR3 sequence reads: CASSQGANTDTQYF. CDR3 DNA: TGTGCCAGCAGCCAGGGGGCCAACACAGATACGCAGTATTTT.

The V and J genes are TRBV29-1 and TRBJ1-6; the match to TRBD1 covers 10 bases. This CDR3 contains 14 residues. V lost 4 bases to trimming and J lost 7 bases; unmatched junction nucleotides: 4. Germline V CDR1 and CDR2: SQVTM, ANQGSEA. The CDR3 loop reads CSVAEGQGNSPLHF. Written as DNA, the CDR3 is TGCAGCGTTGCAGAGGGACAGGGGAATTCACCCCTCCACTTT.

The rearrangement joins TRBV5-4 to TRBJ2-1; 8 positions agree with TRBD1. The germline gives CDR1 SGHNT, CDR2 YYREEE (reference sequence). CDR3 length: 15 amino acids. The V gene end was trimmed by 4 bases and the J gene end by 5 bases; junction bases not matched to a gene: 8. In DNA, the CDR3 is TGTGCCAGCAGCGACGGACAGGGAATGAACAATGAGCAGTTCTTC. It translates to CASSDGQGMNNEQFF. Variable domain in full (rest from reference TRBV5-4 and TRBJ2-1): ETGVTQSPTHLIKTRGQQVTLRCSSQSGHNTVSWYQQALGQGPQFIFQYYREEENGRGNFPPRFSGLQFPNYSSELNVNALELDDSALYLCASSDGQGMNNEQFFGPGTRLTVL.

V is TRBV6-5 and J is TRBJ1-2; 9 nucleotides align to TRBD1. CDR3 length: 16 amino acids. Germline V gene lookup returns CDR1 MNHEY and CDR2 SVGAGI. With 4 bases clipped from V and 7 bases from J, the junction kept 13 bases outside the gene matches. Here the CDR3 reads CASSSLAEQGATGYTF. In DNA form, the CDR3 reads TGTGCCAGCAGTTCCTTAGCTGAACAGGGGGCCACTGGCTACACCTTC.

The V gene is TRBV10-1, the J gene TRBJ2-3; 7 nucleotides line up with TRBD1. The CDR3 totals 14 residues. The germline V gene has CDR1 WNHNN and CDR2 SYGVQD (reference sequence). The V segment lost 0 bases and the J segment 6 bases; nucleotides outside the gene matches: 3. CDR3 loop: CASSESPGQDTQYF. CDR3 DNA: TGCGCCAGCAGTGAGTCACCGGGACAGGATACGCAGTATTTT.

This clone was seen only a few times. The CDR3 nucleotides are TGTGCCATCAGGGGAAGACTAGCGGGGGGAAACAATGAGCAGTTCTTC. Protein product: CAIRGRLAGGNNEQFF. The gene calls are TRBV10-3 and TRBJ2-1; 13 bases align to TRBD2. In germline, CDR1 is ENHRY, CDR2 SYGVKD. This CDR3 is 16 amino acids long. Germline trimming cut 6 bases from V and 5 bases from J; bases unmatched to any gene: 7.

The chain carries TRBV9 and TRBJ1-3, with D possibly being TRBD1 (6 bases). The germline V gene has CDR1 SGDLS and CDR2 YYNGEE. Trimming left V 4 bases short and J 1 base short, with 21 bases between. CDR3 length: 18 amino acids. The CDR3: CASSPSPGTLSSGNTIYF. CDR3 sequence (DNA): TGTGCCAGCAGCCCCAGCCCGGGGACATTGTCTTCTGGAAACACCATATATTTT.

The rearrangement uses TRBV4-2 and TRBJ1-2, with no clear D. The germline gives CDR1 LGHNA, CDR2 YNFKEQ. V was cut by 0 bases and J by 4 bases, with 12 bases left in between. The CDR3 loop spans 15 amino acids. CDR3 bases: TGTGCCAGCAGCCAAGATCTAATGGAGGGCTATGGCTACACCTTC. It specifies CASSQDLMEGYGYTF.

This rearrangement joins TRBV15 to TRBJ2-3, with no clear D. Trimming took 0 bases from V and 6 from J, leaving 10 bases between them. CDR1 is LNHNV, CDR2 YYDKDF, per germline (reference sequence). The CDR3 runs 14 residues. The CDR3 loop reads CATSRDSADDTQYF. CDR3 sequence (DNA): TGTGCCACCAGCAGAGACAGCGCCGACGATACGCAGTATTTT.

This sequence joins TRBV4-1 and TRBJ2-7; D is unresolved. Trimming stripped 4 bases from V and 4 bases from J, with 14 bases between. The CDR3 spans 14 residues. CDR1 is MGHRA and CDR2 is YSYEKL in the germline V gene. CDR3 bases: TGCGCCAGCAGCCCCGTTGCAGACACGTACGAGCAGTACTTC. This codes for CASSPVADTYEQYF.

Worth noting for this clone: The junction does not match germline at one end; this may be a read error. The V and J genes are TRBV29-1 and TRBJ2-2; D might be TRBD1 (7 bases). The germline V gene encodes CDR1 SQVTM and CDR2 ANQGSEA. This CDR3 region has 14 residues. CDR3 loop: CSVVGQGVIGGLFF. CDR3 in DNA: TGCAGCGTTGTCGGTCAGGGGGTCATCGGGGGGCTGTTTTTT.

V is TRBV10-1 and J is TRBJ2-5, with TRBD1 matching 10 bases. The ends lost 2 bases at V and 4 bases at J; junction bases unmatched: 4. Germline loops: CDR1 WNHNN, CDR2 SYGVQD (reference sequence). CDR3 length: 15 residues. CDR3 in amino acids: CASSEGTGVGETQYF. The CDR3 nucleotides are TGCGCCAGCAGTGAGGGGACAGGGGTTGGAGAGACCCAGTACTTC.

V usage is TRBV9 and J usage is TRBJ2-7; a weak D match, TRBD2 (6 bases). The germline V gene has CDR1 SGDLS and CDR2 YYNGEE. The CDR3 sequence is 15 residues long. Between the trimmed V and J ends, which lost 1 base and 0 bases, there was a span of 11 bases. Here the CDR3 reads CASSVTPTSSYEQYF. The CDR3 DNA follows: TGTGCCAGCAGCGTAACACCGACTAGCTCCTACGAGCAGTACTTC.

This chain uses TRBV2 with TRBJ1-2; TRBD1 matches 8 bases. Trimming removed 4 bases from V and 3 bases from J; junction bases left unmatched: 7. The CDR3 runs 15 residues. The germline V gene has CDR1 SNHLY and CDR2 FYNNEI. CDR3 bases: TGTGCCAGCAGTGCCCGCCTACAGGGGGACTATGGCTACACCTTC. Translation gives CASSARLQGDYGYTF.